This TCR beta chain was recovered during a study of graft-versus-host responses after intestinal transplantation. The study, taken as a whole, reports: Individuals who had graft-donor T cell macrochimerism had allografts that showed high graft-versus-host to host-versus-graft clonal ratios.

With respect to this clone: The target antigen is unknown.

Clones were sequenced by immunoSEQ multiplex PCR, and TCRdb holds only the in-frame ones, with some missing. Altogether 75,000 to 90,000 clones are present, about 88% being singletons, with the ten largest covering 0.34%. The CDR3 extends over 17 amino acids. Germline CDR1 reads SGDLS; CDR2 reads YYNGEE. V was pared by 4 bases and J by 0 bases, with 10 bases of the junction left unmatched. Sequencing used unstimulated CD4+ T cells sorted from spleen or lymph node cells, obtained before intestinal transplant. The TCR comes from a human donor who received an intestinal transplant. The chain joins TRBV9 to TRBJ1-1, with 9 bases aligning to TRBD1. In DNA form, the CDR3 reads TGTGCCAGCAGCTCCGGGACAGGGACCTTCATGAACACTGAAGCTTTCTTT. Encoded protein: CASSSGTGTFMNTEAFF.